Listed below are T cell receptor beta chains from one sample, sequenced in a study of breast tumors, draining lymph nodes, adjacent tissues. TCRdb reanalysed the multiplex PCR reads using MiXCR and keeps one entry per CDR3 protein. This table holds over 250,000 distinct CDR3 sequences, around 30% found once. Sequencing input: axillary lymph node tissue. These receptors all stem from a female donor with breast cancer. Some clones in this sample may be carry-over from other donors' samples. CDR3s include the opening cysteine and the closing phenylalanine or tryptophan. The D gene is left open where the match is weak. Clone size is not always given. Where it is, it says once, few, many or a class for expanded clones.

v_gene	d_gene	abundance	j_gene	CDR3aa	CDR3nt
TRBV20-1	TRBD2	many	TRBJ2-7	CSASTSASSYEQYF	TGCAGTGCTAGTACTAGCGCCAGCTCCTACGAGCAGTACTTC
TRBV10-3	TRBD1	.	TRBJ2-7	CAISTGTGSLYEQYF	TGTGCCATCAGTACCGGGACAGGTTCCCTCTACGAGCAGTACTTC
TRBV11-2	TRBD1	.	TRBJ2-7	CASSLTDRGNYEQYF	TGTGCCAGCAGCTTAACGGACAGGGGGAATTACGAGCAGTACTTC
TRBV12-3/TRBV12-4	TRBD2	many	TRBJ2-1	CASSLSREASNEQFF	TGTGCCAGCAGTTTAAGTCGGGAGGCATCCAATGAGCAGTTCTTC
TRBV7-8	TRBD1	few	TRBJ2-7	CASSLGGRWDRGLLGPAGYF	TGTGCCAGCAGCTTAGGGGGGAGGTGGGACAGGGGGCTCCTCGGGCCTGCGGGGTACTTC
TRBV20-1	TRBD2	many	TRBJ2-2	CSARLAGGTGELFF	TGCAGTGCTCGACTAGCGGGTGGCACCGGGGAGCTGTTTTTT
TRBV5-4	TRBD1	few	TRBJ2-1	CASSLDNLPAGGSYNEQFF	TGTGCCAGCAGCTTGGATAATCTTCCGGCAGGGGGCTCCTACAATGAGCAGTTCTTC
TRBV30	TRBD2	few	TRBJ2-5	CAWAGGLLETQYF	TGTGCCTGGGCGGGGGGGCTATTGGAGACCCAGTACTTC
TRBV10-3	TRBD2	many	TRBJ2-2	CAISGDGLANTGELFF	TGTGCCATCAGTGGGGATGGACTAGCTAACACCGGGGAGCTGTTTTTT
TRBV6-1	TRBD1	.	TRBJ1-5	CASSPTRFGQAVNQPQHF	TGTGCCAGCAGCCCTACTAGATTCGGACAGGCGGTAAATCAGCCCCAGCATTTT
TRBV28	TRBD2	.	TRBJ2-3	CASSSIGLGTDTQYF	TGTGCCAGCAGTTCGATAGGACTAGGCACAGATACGCAGTATTTT
TRBV20-1	.	many	TRBJ1-2	CSAWVFGAYGYTF	TGCAGTGCTTGGGTGTTTGGGGCCTATGGCTACACCTTC
TRBV7-2	.	.	TRBJ2-1	CASSLGGRSYSEQFF	TGTGCCAGCAGCTTAGGCGGACGGTCCTACAGTGAGCAGTTCTTC
TRBV19	.	many	TRBJ2-5	CASSIEETQYF	TGTGCCAGTAGTATAGAAGAGACCCAGTACTTC
TRBV20-1	.	.	TRBJ2-2	CSASSSELFF	TGCAGTGCTAGTTCGAGTGAGCTGTTTTTT
TRBV5-1	.	.	TRBJ2-4	CASSLWTAINIQYF	TGTGCCAGCAGCTTATGGACGGCCATAAACATTCAGTACTTC
TRBV20-1	TRBD2	many	TRBJ2-7	CSASQTSGRYEQYF	TGCAGTGCTAGCCAGACTAGCGGGAGATACGAGCAGTACTTC
TRBV4-1	.	many	TRBJ2-3	CASSQEQHTITDTQYF	TGCGCCAGCAGCCAAGAGCAGCACACCATCACAGATACGCAGTATTTT
TRBV5-6	TRBD1	many	TRBJ1-2	CASSLGVFGTGDGYTF	TGTGCCAGCAGTCTCGGGGTCTTCGGGACAGGGGATGGCTACACCTTC
TRBV12-3/TRBV12-4	.	.	TRBJ2-5	CASSLGGETGF	TGTGCCAGCAGTTTGGGTGGGGAGACTGGCTTC
TRBV29-1	TRBD1	many	TRBJ2-5	CSVGGQGVVETQYF	TGCAGCGTTGGGGGACAGGGGGTAGTGGAGACCCAGTACTTC
TRBV25-1	TRBD1	many	TRBJ2-7	CASETGDYEQYF	TGTGCCAGCGAAACAGGGGACTACGAGCAGTACTTC
TRBV5-5	TRBD1	.	TRBJ2-5	CGSSHRGAETQYF	TGTGGCAGCAGTCACAGGGGAGCGGAGACCCAGTACTTC
TRBV5-4	.	few	TRBJ2-1	CASSLAYTEQLF	TGTGCCAGCAGCTTAGCCTACACTGAGCAGCTCTTC
TRBV9	TRBD1	few	TRBJ1-1	CASSVGAAGGVSSEAFF	TGTGCCAGCAGCGTAGGAGCAGCAGGGGGAGTTAGCTCTGAAGCTTTCTTT
TRBV6-4	TRBD2	many	TRBJ2-1	CASSEEAGGNNEQFF	TGTGCCAGCAGTGAAGAGGCGGGAGGGAACAATGAGCAGTTCTTC
TRBV11-2	TRBD2	.	TRBJ2-1	CASTAGTSAVNEQFF	TGTGCCAGCACCGCGGGGACTAGCGCGGTCAATGAGCAGTTCTTC
TRBV10-1	.	.	TRBJ1-5	CASSPGPRTTNQPQHF	TGTGCCAGCTCACCAGGGCCTCGCACAACTAATCAGCCCCAGCATTTT
TRBV7-6	TRBD1	.	TRBJ1-3	CASSLALGQGEGNTIYF	TGTGCCAGCAGCTTAGCGCTCGGACAGGGAGAGGGGAACACCATATATTTT
TRBV11-3	.	many	TRBJ1-4	CASSLDPSNEKLFF	TGTGCCAGCAGCTTAGATCCAAGTAATGAAAAACTGTTTTTT
TRBV19	.	many	TRBJ1-5	CASSGSSNQPQHF	TGTGCCAGTAGTGGCAGCAGCAATCAGCCCCAGCATTTT
TRBV7-2	TRBD2	many	TRBJ2-1	CASSLLAAPETYEQFF	TGTGCCAGCAGCCTGCTAGCGGCCCCTGAAACGTATGAGCAGTTCTTC
TRBV29-1	.	.	TRBJ1-2	CSVAPLGNGYTF	TGCAGCGTTGCGCCACTGGGGAATGGCTACACCTTC
TRBV30	.	few	TRBJ1-5	CAWRRHGINQPQHF	TGTGCCTGGAGACGGCACGGAATAAATCAGCCCCAGCATTTT
TRBV20-1	TRBD2	many	TRBJ2-7	CSGLGTSGGEQYF	TGCAGTGGTTTGGGGACTAGCGGGGGCGAGCAGTACTTC
TRBV15	TRBD2	.	TRBJ2-5	CATSSGRLAWQETQYF	TGTGCCACCAGCAGTGGAAGACTAGCGTGGCAAGAGACCCAGTACTTC
TRBV5-4	TRBD2	many	TRBJ2-7	CASSLGRTSGSGEQYF	TGTGCCAGCAGCTTGGGCAGGACTAGCGGGAGCGGCGAGCAGTACTTC
TRBV14	.	many	TRBJ2-2	CASSQEWGNSGELFF	TGTGCCAGCAGCCAAGAATGGGGGAATTCCGGGGAGCTGTTTTTT
TRBV4-1	.	many	TRBJ1-3	CASSQVAGSGNTIYF	TGCGCCAGCAGCCAAGTGGCAGGGTCAGGAAACACCATATATTTT
TRBV20-1	TRBD1	many	TRBJ1-5	CSANKGTGADQPQHF	TGCAGTGCAAACAAAGGGACAGGGGCCGATCAGCCCCAGCATTTT
TRBV7-9	TRBD2	.	TRBJ2-7	CASSHRGGRSNEQYF	TGTGCCAGCAGCCACCGGGGGGGACGGTCCAACGAGCAGTACTTC
TRBV7-9	.	many	TRBJ2-3	CASSLDLGGDTQYF	TGTGCCAGCAGCTTAGATCTAGGGGGAGATACGCAGTATTTT
TRBV2	.	many	TRBJ2-1	CASSVFSYNEQFF	TGTGCCAGCAGTGTCTTCTCTTACAATGAGCAGTTCTTC
TRBV20-1	.	few	TRBJ1-6	CSARDLTGSYNSPLHF	TGCAGTGCTAGAGATCTCACGGGCTCCTATAATTCACCCCTCCACTTT
TRBV5-1	TRBD2	few	TRBJ2-1	CASSQKPGLADNEQFF	TGCGCCAGCAGCCAAAAACCGGGACTAGCGGACAATGAGCAGTTCTTC
TRBV12-3/TRBV12-4	TRBD1	many	TRBJ2-1	CASSPRDRDNEQFF	TGTGCCAGCAGTCCCCGGGACAGGGACAATGAGCAGTTCTTC
TRBV19	.	many	TRBJ2-7	CASSMPGLALYEQYF	TGTGCCAGTAGTATGCCGGGACTGGCCCTCTACGAGCAGTACTTC
TRBV7-2	.	many	TRBJ2-1	CASSPLVHGDNEQFF	TGTGCCAGCAGCCCTCTTGTACATGGGGACAATGAGCAGTTCTTC
TRBV6-1	.	few	TRBJ2-2	CASSEGLTGELFF	TGTGCCAGCAGCGAAGGACTCACCGGGGAGCTGTTTTTT
TRBV5-1	.	many	TRBJ1-4	CASSLDRIATNEKLFF	TGCGCCAGCAGCTTGGACAGGATCGCAACTAATGAAAAACTGTTTTTT
TRBV25-1	TRBD2	.	TRBJ2-2	CASSPRTDATSGITGELFF	TGTGCCAGCTCACCCCGGACAGACGCGACTAGCGGGATCACCGGGGAGCTGTTTTTT
TRBV14	.	many	TRBJ2-1	CASSLGGVARHNEQFF	TGTGCCAGCAGCCTCGGGGGCGTCGCACGCCACAATGAGCAGTTCTTC
TRBV2	.	many	TRBJ1-6	CASSLRGRGDSPLHF	TGTGCCAGCAGTCTCCGCGGCAGGGGCGATTCACCCCTCCACTTT
TRBV5-4	.	once	TRBJ2-3	CASSLGPTGGSTDTQYF	TGTGCCAGCAGCTTGGGTCCTACCGGGGGTAGCACAGATACGCAGTATTTT
TRBV5-6	TRBD2	many	TRBJ2-5	CASSWGTGTDLSSGRWETQYF	TGTGCCAGCAGCTGGGGGACAGGGACGGACCTTTCTAGCGGGAGGTGGGAGACCCAGTACTTC